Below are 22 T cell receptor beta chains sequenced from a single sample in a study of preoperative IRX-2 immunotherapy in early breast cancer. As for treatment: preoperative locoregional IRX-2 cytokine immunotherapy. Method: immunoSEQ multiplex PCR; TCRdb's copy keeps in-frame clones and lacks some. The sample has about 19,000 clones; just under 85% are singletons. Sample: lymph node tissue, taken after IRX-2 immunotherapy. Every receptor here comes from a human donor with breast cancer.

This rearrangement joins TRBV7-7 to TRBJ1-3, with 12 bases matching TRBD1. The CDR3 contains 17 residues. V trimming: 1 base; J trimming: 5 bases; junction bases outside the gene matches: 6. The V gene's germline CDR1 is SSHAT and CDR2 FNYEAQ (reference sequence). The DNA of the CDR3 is TGTGCCAGCAGCTTAGTGGGACAGGGGGCGACCCGAAACACCATATATTTT. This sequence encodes CASSLVGQGATRNTIYF.

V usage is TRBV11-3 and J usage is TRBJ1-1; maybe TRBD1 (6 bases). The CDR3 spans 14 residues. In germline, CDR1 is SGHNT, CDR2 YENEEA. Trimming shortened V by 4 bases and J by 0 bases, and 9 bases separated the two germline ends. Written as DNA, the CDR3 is TGTGCCAGCAGCTACGGACAGCTGAACACTGAAGCTTTCTTT. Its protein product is CASSYGQLNTEAFF.

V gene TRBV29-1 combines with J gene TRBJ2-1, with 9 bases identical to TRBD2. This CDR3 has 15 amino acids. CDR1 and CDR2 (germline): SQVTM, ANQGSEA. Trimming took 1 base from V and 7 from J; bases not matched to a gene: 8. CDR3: CSVEGGRAVVNEQFF. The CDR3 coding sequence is TGCAGCGTTGAAGGCGGGAGGGCCGTAGTGAATGAGCAGTTCTTC.

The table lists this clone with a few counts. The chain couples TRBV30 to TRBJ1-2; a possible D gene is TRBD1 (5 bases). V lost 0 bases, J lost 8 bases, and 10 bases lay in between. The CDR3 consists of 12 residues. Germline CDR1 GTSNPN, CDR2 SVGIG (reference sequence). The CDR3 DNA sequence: TGTGCCTGGAGTGTAGGGGCGGGCGGCTACACCTTC. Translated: CAWSVGAGGYTF.

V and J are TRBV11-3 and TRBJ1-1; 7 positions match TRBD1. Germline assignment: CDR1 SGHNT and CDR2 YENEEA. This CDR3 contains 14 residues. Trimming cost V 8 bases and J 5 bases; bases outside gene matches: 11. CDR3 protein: CASGRDRARTEAFF. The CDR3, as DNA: TGTGCCAGCGGACGTGACAGGGCCCGAACTGAAGCTTTCTTT.

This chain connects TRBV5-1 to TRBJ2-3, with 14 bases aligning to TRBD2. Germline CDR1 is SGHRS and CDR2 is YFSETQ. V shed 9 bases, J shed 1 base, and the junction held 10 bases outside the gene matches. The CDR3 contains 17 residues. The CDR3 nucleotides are TGCGCCACCCGACCCGGGACTAGCGGGAGAGGCACAGATACGCAGTATTTT. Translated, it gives CATRPGTSGRGTDTQYF. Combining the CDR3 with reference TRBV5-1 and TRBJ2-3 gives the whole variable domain KAGVTQTPRYLIKTRGQQVTLSCSPISGHRSVSWYQQTPGQGLQFLFEYFSETQRNKGNFPGRFSGRQFSNSRSEMNVSTLELGDSALYLCATRPGTSGRGTDTQYFGPGTRLTVL.

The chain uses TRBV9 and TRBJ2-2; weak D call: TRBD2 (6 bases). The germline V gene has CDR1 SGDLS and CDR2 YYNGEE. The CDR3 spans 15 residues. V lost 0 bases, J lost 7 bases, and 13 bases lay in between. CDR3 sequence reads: CASSVEGSGNGELFF. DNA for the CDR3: TGTGCCAGCAGCGTAGAGGGTAGCGGCAACGGGGAGCTGTTTTTT.

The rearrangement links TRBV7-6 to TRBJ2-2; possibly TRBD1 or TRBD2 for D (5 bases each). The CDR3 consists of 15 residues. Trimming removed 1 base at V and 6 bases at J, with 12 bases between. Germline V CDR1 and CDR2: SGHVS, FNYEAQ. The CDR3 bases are TGTGCCAGCAGCTTAGGGGGGATTCGGTCCGGGGAGCTGTTTTTT. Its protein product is CASSLGGIRSGELFF. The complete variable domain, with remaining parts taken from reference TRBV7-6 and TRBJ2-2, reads GAGVSQSPRYKVTKRGQDVALRCDPISGHVSLYWYRQALGQGPEFLTYFNYEAQQDKSGLPNDRFSAERPEGSISTLTIQRTEQRDSAMYRCASSLGGIRSGELFFGEGSRLTVL.

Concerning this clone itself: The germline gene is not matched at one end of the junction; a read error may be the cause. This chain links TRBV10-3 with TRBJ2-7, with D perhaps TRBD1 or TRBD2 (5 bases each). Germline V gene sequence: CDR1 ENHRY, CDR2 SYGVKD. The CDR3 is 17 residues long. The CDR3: CASSESPRGRKWAEQYF. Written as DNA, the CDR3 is TGTGCCAGCAGTGAGAGCCCTCGGGGCAGAAAGTGGGCCGAGCAGTACTTC.

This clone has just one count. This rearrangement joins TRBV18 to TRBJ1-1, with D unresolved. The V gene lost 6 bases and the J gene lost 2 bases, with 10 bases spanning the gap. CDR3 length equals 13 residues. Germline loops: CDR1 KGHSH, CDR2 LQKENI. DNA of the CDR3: TGTGCCAGCTCCTCGACAAAAAACACTGAAGCTTTCTTT. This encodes CASSSTKNTEAFF.

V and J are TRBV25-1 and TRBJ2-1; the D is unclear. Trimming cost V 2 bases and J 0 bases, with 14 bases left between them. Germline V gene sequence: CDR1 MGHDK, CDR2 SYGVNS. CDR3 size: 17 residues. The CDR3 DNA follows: TGTGCCAGCAGTGAACCTAGGCCCAGTGGCTCCTACAATGAGCAGTTCTTC. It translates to CASSEPRPSGSYNEQFF.

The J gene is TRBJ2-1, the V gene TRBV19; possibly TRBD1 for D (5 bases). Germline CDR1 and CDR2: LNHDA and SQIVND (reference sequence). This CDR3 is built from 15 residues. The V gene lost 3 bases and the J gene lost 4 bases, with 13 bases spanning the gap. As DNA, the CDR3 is TGTGCCAGTAGTATTGAAGGAAGGGGTTACAATGAGCAGTTCTTC. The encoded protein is CASSIEGRGYNEQFF.

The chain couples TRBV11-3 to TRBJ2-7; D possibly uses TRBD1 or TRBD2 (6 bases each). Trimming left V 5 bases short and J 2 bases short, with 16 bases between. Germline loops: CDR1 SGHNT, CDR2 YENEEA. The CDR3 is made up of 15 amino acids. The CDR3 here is CASSPEGGVPYEQYF. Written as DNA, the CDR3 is TGTGCCAGCAGCCCCGAGGGGGGAGTCCCCTACGAGCAGTACTTC.

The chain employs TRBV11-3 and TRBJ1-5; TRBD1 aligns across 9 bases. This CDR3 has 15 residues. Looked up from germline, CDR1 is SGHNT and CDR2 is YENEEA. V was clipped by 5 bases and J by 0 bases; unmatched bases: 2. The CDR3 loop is CASSRQGGSNQPQHF. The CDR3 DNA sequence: TGTGCCAGCAGCCGACAGGGGGGTAGCAATCAGCCCCAGCATTTT.

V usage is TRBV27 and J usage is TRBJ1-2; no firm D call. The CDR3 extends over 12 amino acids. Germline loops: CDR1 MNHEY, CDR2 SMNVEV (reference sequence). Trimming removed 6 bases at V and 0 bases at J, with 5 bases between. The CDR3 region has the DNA TGTGCCAGCAGCCGGTCTAACTATGGCTACACCTTC. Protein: CASSRSNYGYTF.

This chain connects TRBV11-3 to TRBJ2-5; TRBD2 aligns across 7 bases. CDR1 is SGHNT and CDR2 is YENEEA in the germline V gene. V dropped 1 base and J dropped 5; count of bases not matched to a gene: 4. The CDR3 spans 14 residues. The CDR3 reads CASSLGREYETQYF. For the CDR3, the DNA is TGTGCCAGCAGCTTAGGGCGGGAGTACGAGACCCAGTACTTC. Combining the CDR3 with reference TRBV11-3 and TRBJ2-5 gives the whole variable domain EAGVVQSPRYKIIEKKQPVAFWCNPISGHNTLYWYLQNLGQGPELLIRYENEEAVDDSQLPKDRFSAERLKGVDSTLKIQPAELGDSAVYLCASSLGREYETQYFGPGTRLLVL.

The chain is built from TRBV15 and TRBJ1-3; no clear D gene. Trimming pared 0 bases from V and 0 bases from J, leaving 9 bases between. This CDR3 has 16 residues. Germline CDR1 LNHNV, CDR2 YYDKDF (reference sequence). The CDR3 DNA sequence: TGTGCCACCAGCAGAGATCGAATGTTCTCTGGAAACACCATATATTTT. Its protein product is CATSRDRMFSGNTIYF.

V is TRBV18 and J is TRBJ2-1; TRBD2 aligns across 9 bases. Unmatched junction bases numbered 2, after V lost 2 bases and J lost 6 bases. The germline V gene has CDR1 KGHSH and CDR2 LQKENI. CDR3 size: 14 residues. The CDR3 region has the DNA TGTGCCAGCTCACCAGCGGGGGGGTTCAATGAGCAGTTCTTC. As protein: CASSPAGGFNEQFF.

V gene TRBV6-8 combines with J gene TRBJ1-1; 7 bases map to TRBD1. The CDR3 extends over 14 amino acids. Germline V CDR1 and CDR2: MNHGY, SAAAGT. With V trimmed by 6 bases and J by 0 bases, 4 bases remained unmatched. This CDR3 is CASRRTGVNTEAFF. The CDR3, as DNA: TGTGCCAGCAGGCGGACAGGTGTGAACACTGAAGCTTTCTTT.

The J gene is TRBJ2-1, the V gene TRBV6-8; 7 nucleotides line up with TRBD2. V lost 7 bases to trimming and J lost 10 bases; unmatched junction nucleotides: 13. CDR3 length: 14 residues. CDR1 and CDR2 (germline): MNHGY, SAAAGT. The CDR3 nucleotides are TGTGCCAGCAAGGAGACGGGAGGCCTGGGGGAGCAGTTCTTC. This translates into CASKETGGLGEQFF.

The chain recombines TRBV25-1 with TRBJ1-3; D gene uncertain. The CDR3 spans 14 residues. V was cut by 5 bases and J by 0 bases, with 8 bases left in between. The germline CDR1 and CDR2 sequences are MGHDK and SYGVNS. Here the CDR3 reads CASSLQTSGNTIYF. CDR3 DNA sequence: TGTGCCAGCAGTCTCCAGACCTCTGGAAACACCATATATTTT. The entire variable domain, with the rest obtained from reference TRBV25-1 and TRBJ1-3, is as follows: EADIYQTPRYLVIGTGKKITLECSQTMGHDKMYWYQQDPGMELHLIHYSYGVNSTEKGDLSSESTVSRIRTEHFPLTLESARPSHTSQYLCASSLQTSGNTIYFGEGSWLTVV.

The CDR3 region has the DNA TGTGCCAGCAGTTGGACAGAACATCAGCCCCAGCATTTT. It yields the protein CASSWTEHQPQHF. The gene calls are TRBV6-8 and TRBJ1-5; D perhaps matches TRBD1 (6 bases). Trimming left V 4 bases short and J 5 bases short, with 9 bases between. Germline values: CDR1 MNHGY, CDR2 SAAAGT. The CDR3 spans 13 residues.